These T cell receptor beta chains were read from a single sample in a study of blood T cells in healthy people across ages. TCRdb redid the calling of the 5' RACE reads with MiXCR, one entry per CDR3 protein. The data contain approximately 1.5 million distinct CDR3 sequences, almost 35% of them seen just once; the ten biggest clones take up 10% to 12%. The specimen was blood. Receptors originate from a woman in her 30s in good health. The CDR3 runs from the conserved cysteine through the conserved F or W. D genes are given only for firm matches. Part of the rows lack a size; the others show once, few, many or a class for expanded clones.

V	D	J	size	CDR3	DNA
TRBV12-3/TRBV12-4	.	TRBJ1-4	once	CASSFLVDEKLFF	TGTGCCAGCAGTTTTTTGGTAGATGAAAAACTGTTTTTT
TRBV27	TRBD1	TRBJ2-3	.	CASSFKTGVWYF	TGTGCCAGCAGTTTTAAGACAGGGGTTTGGTATTTT
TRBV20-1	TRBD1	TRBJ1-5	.	CSARSGQDRSQPQHF	TGCAGTGCTCGGTCGGGACAGGATCGAAGTCAGCCCCAGCATTTT
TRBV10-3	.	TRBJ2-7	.	CAISHEPGIEQYF	TGTGCCATCAGTCATGAGCCCGGGATCGAGCAGTACTTC
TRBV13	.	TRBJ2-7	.	CASSENRVDYEQYF	TGTGCCAGCAGCGAGAACAGGGTAGACTACGAGCAGTACTTC
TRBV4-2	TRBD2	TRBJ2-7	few	CASSQTGTSGRYEQYF	TGTGCCAGCAGCCAAACCGGGACTAGCGGGAGATACGAGCAGTACTTC
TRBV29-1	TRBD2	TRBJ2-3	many	CSAESGGGADTQYF	TGCAGCGCCGAGAGCGGGGGGGGCGCAGATACGCAGTATTTT
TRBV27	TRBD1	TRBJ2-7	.	CASSPSMGQASYEQYF	TGTGCCAGCAGCCCGTCGATGGGACAGGCGTCCTACGAGCAGTACTTC
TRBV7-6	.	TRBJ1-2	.	CASSENTGIGYTF	TGTGCCAGCAGCGAAAATACAGGAATAGGCTACACCTTC
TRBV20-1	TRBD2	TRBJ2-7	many	CSATPGTSIYEQYF	TGCAGTGCTACCCCCGGGACTAGCATCTACGAGCAGTACTTC
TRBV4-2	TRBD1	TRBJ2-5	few	CASSQDYRGQYQETQYF	TGTGCCAGCAGCCAAGATTATCGGGGACAGTACCAAGAGACCCAGTACTTC
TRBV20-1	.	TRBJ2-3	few	CSAERPSYRLGDTQYF	TGCAGTGCAGAGCGTCCTAGCTATCGTTTGGGAGATACGCAGTATTTT
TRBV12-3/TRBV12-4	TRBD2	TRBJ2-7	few	CASSLDGTSGRYYEQYF	TGTGCCAGCAGTTTAGATGGGACTAGCGGGAGGTACTACGAGCAGTACTTC
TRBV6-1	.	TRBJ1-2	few	CASSGQVFANYGYTF	TGTGCCAGCAGTGGACAGGTTTTCGCTAACTATGGCTACACCTTC
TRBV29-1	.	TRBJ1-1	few	CSSQGGRLDTEAFF	TGCAGCTCCCAAGGGGGGCGCCTGGACACTGAAGCTTTCTTT
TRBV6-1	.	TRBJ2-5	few	CASSEDRIQETQYF	TGTGCCAGCAGCGAAGACAGGATCCAAGAGACCCAGTACTTC
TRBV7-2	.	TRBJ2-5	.	CASSEGGAETQYF	TGTGCCAGCAGTGAAGGGGGTGCAGAGACCCAGTACTTC
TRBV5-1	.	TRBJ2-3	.	CASSPQALTDTQYF	TGCGCCAGCAGCCCTCAAGCGCTCACAGATACGCAGTATTTT
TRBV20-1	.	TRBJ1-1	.	CSAKPGTEAFF	TGCAGTGCAAAGCCGGGGACTGAAGCTTTCTTT
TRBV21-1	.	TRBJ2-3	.	CAIPKGTGPTDTQYF	TGTGCCATCCCTAAAGGAACAGGGCCTACAGATACGCAGTATTTT
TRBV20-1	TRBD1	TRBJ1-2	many	CSARDLTGGLYGYTF	TGCAGTGCTAGAGATCTGACAGGGGGCCTCTATGGCTACACCTTC
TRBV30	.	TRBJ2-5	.	CAWTLGAGEETQYF	TGTGCCTGGACCCTGGGGGCGGGCGAAGAGACCCAGTACTTC
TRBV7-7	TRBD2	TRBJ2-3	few	CASSQGQRGTQYF	TGTGCCAGCAGCCAAGGACAGCGGGGGACGCAGTATTTT
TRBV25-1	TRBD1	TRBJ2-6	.	CASRGDSSSGVNVLTF	TGTGCCAGCAGAGGGGACAGCAGCTCTGGGGTCAACGTCCTGACTTTC
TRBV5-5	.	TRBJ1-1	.	CASSLTAGYTEAFF	TGTGCCAGCAGCTTAACAGCAGGTTACACTGAAGCTTTCTTT
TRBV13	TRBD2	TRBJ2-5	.	CASSAQRGETQYF	TGTGCCAGCAGCGCTCAGCGGGGGGAGACCCAGTACTTC
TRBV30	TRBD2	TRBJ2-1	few	CAWSGGLAEFF	TGTGCCTGGAGTGGGGGACTAGCCGAGTTCTTC
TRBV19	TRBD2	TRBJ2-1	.	CASSINSWMTAGEQFF	TGTGCCAGTAGTATTAATTCTTGGATGACAGCGGGGGAGCAGTTCTTC
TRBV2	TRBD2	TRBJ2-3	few	CASRPPTSADTQYF	TGTGCCAGCAGGCCCCCGACTAGCGCCGATACGCAGTATTTT
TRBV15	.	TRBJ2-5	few	CATSRGFEAQYF	TGTGCCACCAGCAGGGGATTCGAGGCCCAGTACTTC
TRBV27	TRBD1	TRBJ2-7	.	CASSGGGSGQEYEQYF	TGTGCCAGCAGTGGTGGGGGGTCGGGACAGGAATACGAGCAGTACTTC
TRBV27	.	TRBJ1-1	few	CASSFAYRANTEAFF	TGTGCCAGCAGTTTCGCGTACAGGGCAAACACTGAAGCTTTCTTT
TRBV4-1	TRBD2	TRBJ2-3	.	CASSLEPRGRARTDTQYF	TGCGCCAGCAGCCTAGAGCCCCGCGGGAGGGCCAGGACAGATACGCAGTATTTT
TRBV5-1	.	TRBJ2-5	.	CASSLAPRGRVAKETQHF	TGCGCCAGCAGCTTGGCTCCGAGGGGCCGGGTAGCTAAAGAGACCCAGCACTTC
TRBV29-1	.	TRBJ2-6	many	CSVEVRKSGANVLTF	TGCAGCGTTGAAGTACGGAAGTCTGGGGCCAACGTCCTGACTTTC
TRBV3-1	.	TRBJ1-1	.	CASSPPPVGNTEAFF	TGTGCCAGCAGCCCCCCTCCTGTCGGGAACACTGAAGCTTTCTTT
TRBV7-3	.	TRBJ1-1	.	CASSFYREMGTEAFF	TGTGCCAGCAGCTTCTACAGGGAGATGGGAACTGAAGCTTTCTTT
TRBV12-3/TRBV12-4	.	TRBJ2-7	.	CASSSGRKTYEQYF	TGTGCCAGCAGTTCAGGACGGAAAACTTACGAGCAGTACTTC
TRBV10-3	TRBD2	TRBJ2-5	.	CAISEGLAGQETQYF	TGTGCCATCAGTGAGGGCCTAGCGGGGCAAGAGACCCAGTACTTC
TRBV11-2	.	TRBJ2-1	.	CASSSSARAKNEQFF	TGTGCCAGCAGCTCCTCGGCACGGGCGAAAAATGAGCAGTTCTTC
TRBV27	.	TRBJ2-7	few	CASSYAWTTYYYEQYF	TGTGCCAGCAGTTACGCATGGACTACCTATTACTACGAGCAGTACTTC
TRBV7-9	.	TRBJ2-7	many	CASSPSPTGFVEQYF	TGTGCCAGCAGCCCTAGTCCCACAGGATTTGTCGAGCAGTACTTC
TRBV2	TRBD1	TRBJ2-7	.	CASLGQGRGEQYF	TGTGCCAGCTTGGGACAGGGGCGCGGTGAGCAGTACTTC
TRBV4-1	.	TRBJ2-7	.	CASSQDRGDNSYEQYF	TGCGCCAGCAGCCAAGATAGGGGGGACAACTCCTACGAGCAGTACTTC
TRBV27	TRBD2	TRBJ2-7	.	CASTLGGGSYEQYF	TGTGCCAGCACCCTTGGCGGGGGGTCGTACGAGCAGTACTTC
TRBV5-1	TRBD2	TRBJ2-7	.	CASTPSGEYEQYF	TGCGCCAGCACCCCTAGCGGGGAATACGAGCAGTACTTC
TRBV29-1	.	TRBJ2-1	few	CSGSSLSYNEQFF	TGCAGCGGATCTAGTCTGTCCTACAATGAGCAGTTCTTC
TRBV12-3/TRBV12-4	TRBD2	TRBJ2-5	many	CASRQGTSGQETQYF	TGTGCCAGCAGACAAGGGACTAGCGGACAAGAGACCCAGTACTTC
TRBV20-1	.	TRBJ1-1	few	CSVNRETNTEAFF	TGCAGTGTTAACAGGGAGACGAACACTGAAGCTTTCTTT
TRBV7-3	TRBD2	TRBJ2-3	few	CASSPIAGADTQYF	TGTGCCAGCAGCCCCATAGCGGGAGCGGATACGCAGTATTTT
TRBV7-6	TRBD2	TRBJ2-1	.	CASTRKGSPMPGLALSSYNEQFF	TGTGCCAGCACCCGGAAGGGGTCCCCCATGCCGGGACTAGCTTTAAGCTCCTACAATGAGCAGTTCTTC
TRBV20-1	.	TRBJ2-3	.	CSASVGSTDTQYF	TGCAGTGCTAGTGTGGGCAGCACAGATACGCAGTATTTT
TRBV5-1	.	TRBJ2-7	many	CASSLTNYEQYF	TGTGCCAGCTCACTAACAAACTACGAGCAGTACTTC
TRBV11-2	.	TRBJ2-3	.	CASRGRLFGTQYF	TGTGCCAGCAGGGGGAGACTGTTCGGAACGCAGTATTTT